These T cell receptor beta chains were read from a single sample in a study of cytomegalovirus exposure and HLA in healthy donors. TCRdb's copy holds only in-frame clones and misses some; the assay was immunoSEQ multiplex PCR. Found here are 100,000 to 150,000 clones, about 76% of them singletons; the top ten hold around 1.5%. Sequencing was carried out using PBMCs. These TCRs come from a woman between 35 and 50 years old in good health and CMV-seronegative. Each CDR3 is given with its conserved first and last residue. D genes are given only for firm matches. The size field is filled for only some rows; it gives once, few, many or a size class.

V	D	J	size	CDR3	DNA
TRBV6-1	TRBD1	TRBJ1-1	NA	CASSGKDRGHTEAFF	TGTGCCAGCAGTGGAAAGGACAGGGGTCACACTGAAGCTTTCTTT
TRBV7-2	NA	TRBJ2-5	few	CASSTGYQETQYF	TGTGCCAGCAGCACGGGGTACCAAGAGACCCAGTACTTC
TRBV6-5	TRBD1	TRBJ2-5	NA	CASTRQGEGIETQYF	TGTGCCAGCACCCGCCAGGGGGAAGGGATTGAGACCCAGTACTTC
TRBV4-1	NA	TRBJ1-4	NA	CASSQGGPVEKLFF	TGCGCCAGCAGCCAAGGCGGGCCTGTTGAAAAACTGTTTTTT
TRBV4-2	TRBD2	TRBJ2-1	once	CASSQDRGLAGGTSYNEQFF	TGTGCCAGCAGCCAAGATCGCGGACTAGCGGGGGGGACGTCCTACAATGAGCAGTTCTTC
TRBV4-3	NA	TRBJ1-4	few	CASSQSGALNEKLFF	TGCGCCAGCAGCCAATCAGGGGCGCTGAATGAAAAACTGTTTTTT
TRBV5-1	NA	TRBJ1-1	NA	CASSLGTGNTEAFF	TGCGCCAGCAGCTTGGGTACGGGGAACACTGAAGCTTTCTTT
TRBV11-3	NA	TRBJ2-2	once	CASSSLRTGELFF	TGTGCCAGCAGCTCCCTGAGAACCGGGGAGCTGTTTTTT
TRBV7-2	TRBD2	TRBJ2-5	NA	CASSLTSASYQETQYF	TGTGCCAGCAGTCTTACTAGCGCTTCGTACCAAGAGACCCAGTACTTC
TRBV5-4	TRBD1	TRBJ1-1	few	CASSPGGTANTEAFF	TGTGCCAGCAGCCCGGGGGGGACAGCCAACACTGAAGCTTTCTTT
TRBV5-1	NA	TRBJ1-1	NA	CASSLVAGNTEAFF	TGCGCCAGCAGCTTGGTGGCGGGGAACACTGAAGCTTTCTTT
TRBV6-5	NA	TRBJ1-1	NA	CASSYGIAARETEAFF	TGTGCCAGCAGTTACGGTATTGCAGCAAGGGAGACTGAAGCTTTCTTT
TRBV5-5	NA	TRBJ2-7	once	CASSLILPGRGLTGSHEQYF	TGTGCCAGCAGCTTGATATTGCCGGGAAGAGGACTTACCGGGTCCCACGAGCAGTACTTC
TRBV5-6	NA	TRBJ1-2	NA	CASNVEYGYTF	TGTGCCAGCAACGTGGAGTATGGCTACACCTTC
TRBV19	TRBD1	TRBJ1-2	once	CASSTYRGQGEGYTF	TGTGCCAGTAGTACTTACAGGGGGCAAGGGGAAGGCTACACCTTC
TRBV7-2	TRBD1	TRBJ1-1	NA	CASSFDRGRTEAFF	TGTGCCAGCAGCTTCGACAGGGGGCGGACTGAAGCTTTCTTT
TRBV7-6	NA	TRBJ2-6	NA	CAVLRDSGANVLTF	TGTGCAGTCCTGAGGGACTCTGGGGCCAACGTCCTGACTTTC
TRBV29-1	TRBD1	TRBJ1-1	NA	CSVARGRQGTEAFF	TGCAGCGTTGCACGGGGGAGACAGGGGACTGAAGCTTTCTTT
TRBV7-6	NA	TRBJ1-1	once	CASSWLVAEDLKNTEAFF	TGTGCCAGCAGCTGGCTGGTGGCAGAGGACTTAAAGAACACTGAAGCTTTCTTT
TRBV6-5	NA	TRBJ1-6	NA	CASSYGGGVSDSPLHF	TGTGCCAGCAGTTACGGGGGGGGCGTATCAGATTCACCCCTCCACTTT
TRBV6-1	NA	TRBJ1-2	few	CASSDAGISGNYGYTF	TGTGCCAGCAGTGACGCGGGGATTTCGGGCAACTATGGCTACACCTTC
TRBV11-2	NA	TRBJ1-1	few	CASSSNRGRNTEAFF	TGTGCCAGCAGCTCAAATCGCGGGAGGAACACTGAAGCTTTCTTT
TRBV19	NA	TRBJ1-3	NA	CASSMDRGSSGNTIYF	TGTGCCAGTAGTATGGATCGGGGGTCGTCCGGAAACACCATATATTTT
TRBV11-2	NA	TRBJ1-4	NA	CASSFRTAGTTNEKLFF	TGTGCCAGCAGCTTTCGTACTGCGGGAACAACTAATGAAAAACTGTTTTTT
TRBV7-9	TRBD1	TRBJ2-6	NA	CASSLAQGVLSGANVLTF	TGTGCCAGCAGCTTAGCACAGGGGGTCCTCTCTGGGGCCAACGTCCTGACTTTC
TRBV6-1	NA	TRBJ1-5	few	CASSGLNSNQPQHF	TGTGCCAGCAGTGGGCTGAATAGCAATCAGCCCCAGCATTTT
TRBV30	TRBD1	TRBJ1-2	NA	CAWWTGDYGYTF	TGTGCCTGGTGGACAGGGGACTATGGCTACACCTTC
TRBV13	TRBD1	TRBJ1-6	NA	CASRPPGQGASPLHF	TGTGCCAGCAGGCCCCCGGGGCAGGGGGCTTCACCCCTCCACTTT
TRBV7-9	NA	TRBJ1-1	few	CASRGAVDTEAFF	TGTGCCAGCAGGGGGGCGGTGGACACTGAAGCTTTCTTT
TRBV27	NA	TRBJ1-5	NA	CASSLQGPNNYQPQHF	TGTGCCAGCAGTTTACAGGGGCCCAACAACTATCAGCCCCAGCATTTT
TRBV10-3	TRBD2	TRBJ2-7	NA	CAISPGRDEQYF	TGTGCCATCAGTCCAGGGAGGGACGAGCAGTACTTC
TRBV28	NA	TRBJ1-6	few	CASRLSGVNNSPLHF	TGTGCCAGCAGACTCAGTGGAGTAAATAATTCACCCCTCCACTTT
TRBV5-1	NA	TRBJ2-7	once	CASSLDPRSYEQYF	TGCGCCAGCAGCTTGGATCCTCGGTCCTACGAGCAGTACTTC
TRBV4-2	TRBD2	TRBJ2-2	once	CASSSRGAGGPDTGELFF	TGTGCCAGCAGCTCCCGTGGAGCGGGGGGGCCTGACACCGGGGAGCTGTTTTTT
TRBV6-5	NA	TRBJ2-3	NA	CASSYITGSTDTQYF	TGTGCCAGCAGTTACATCACAGGTAGCACAGATACGCAGTATTTT
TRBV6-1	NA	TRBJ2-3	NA	CASSEGHRTDTQYF	TGTGCCAGCAGTGAAGGGCACCGCACAGATACGCAGTATTTT
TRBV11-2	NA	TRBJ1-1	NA	CASSLGGRVNTEAFF	TGTGCCAGCAGCTTAGGGGGGCGCGTGAACACTGAAGCTTTCTTT
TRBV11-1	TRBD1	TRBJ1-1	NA	CASSSDRAPEAFF	TGTGCCAGCAGCTCTGACAGGGCGCCTGAAGCTTTCTTT
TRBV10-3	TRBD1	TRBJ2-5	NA	CAISESQGKETQYF	TGTGCCATCAGTGAGTCACAGGGGAAAGAGACCCAGTACTTC
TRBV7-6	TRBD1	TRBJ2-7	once	CASSLAPSGGSSYEQYF	TGTGCCAGCAGCTTAGCCCCGTCAGGGGGTAGCTCCTACGAGCAGTACTTC